This T cell receptor beta chain was documented in a study of T-cell reconstitution after alpha-beta-depleted transplantation in children (dated by TCRdb to the mid-2010s). About the full investigation: Using TCR repertoire profiling, the study quantitatively followed how T-cell immune reconstitution unfolded in children after TCRalphabeta/CD19-depleted allogeneic hematopoietic cell transplantation.

This clonotype was counted between two and nine times. It has no known antigen specificity. No much larger clone exists at a distance of one base, and base qualities are not known. Library construction relied on PCR. The data were produced on an Illumina HiSeq 2500. TCR libraries were prepared with molecular barcoding, using unique molecular identifiers to normalize TCRbeta repertoire quantification. The public reads were reprocessed in TCRdb via fastp at Q25 and MiXCR, keeping in-frame beta chains. Each record represents a unique CDR3 protein, reported with the most common genes and DNA among its rows. This sample lists about 370,000 distinct CDR3 sequences; roughly 20% were detected once. Together, the top ten hold about 3.8% of the sample. The sample here was PBMCs from the stem cell graft donor, taken from the stem cell graft. The TCR sequence derives from a human donor who donated a stem cell graft to a child with acute myeloid leukemia.

The CDR3 in this case is CASSQDTSEETQYF. The DNA reads TGCGCCAGCAGCCAAGATACTTCAGAAGAGACCCAGTACTTC. The chain is made from TRBV4-3 and TRBJ2-5, with the D segment identity uncertain. CDR1 and CDR2 (LGHNA, YSLEER) derive from the germline V gene. V loses 0 bases of germline sequence and J loses 3 bases, and the interval between the two ends is 8 bases. Measured from the cysteine to the phenylalanine, the CDR3 is 14 residues long. Just the 42-base CDR3 DNA is kept, in frame starting at base 1.